These 24 T cell receptor beta chains were all obtained from the same sample, sequenced in a study of T cell responses to AZD1222 COVID-19 vaccine. Sequencing was performed with immunoSEQ multiplex PCR; in TCRdb, only in-frame clones are kept and a portion is missing. Of tens of thousands of clones listed, roughly 80% are singletons. The sequences come from peripheral blood, collected on day 0 of AZD1222 vaccination. The receptor set was obtained from an adult in good health.

V and J are TRBV5-4 and TRBJ2-1; D might be TRBD1 (6 bases). CDR1 SGHNT and CDR2 YYREEE come from the germline V gene (reference sequence). This CDR3 contains 14 residues. V dropped 0 bases and J dropped 8 bases, with 12 bases sitting between them. The CDR3 DNA follows: TGTGCCAGCAGCTTGGTGGGGGCTCGCGATGAGCAGTTCTTC. Its protein product is CASSLVGARDEQFF.

The chain is built from TRBV29-1 and TRBJ1-6; the match to TRBD1 covers 8 bases. This CDR3 contains 15 residues. J gave up 6 bases and V 5 bases, and 9 bases lay outside the gene matches. Germline V gene lookup returns CDR1 SQVTM and CDR2 ANQGSEA. The CDR3 DNA follows: TGCAGCGTTTCTCCGACAGGGGATGGTAATTCACCCCTCCACTTT. Translated: CSVSPTGDGNSPLHF.

V gene TRBV19 combines with J gene TRBJ2-3, with 11 bases matching TRBD2. V was pared by 6 bases and J by 3 bases, with 2 bases of the junction left unmatched. Germline assignment: CDR1 LNHDA and CDR2 SQIVND (reference sequence). The CDR3 totals 14 residues. The CDR3 nucleotides are TGTGCCAGTAGCACTAGCGGGAGAACAGATACGCAGTATTTT. Its protein is CASSTSGRTDTQYF. Looking up the rest from reference TRBV19 and TRBJ2-3 gives the full variable domain: DGGITQSPKYLFRKEGQNVTLSCEQNLNHDAMYWYRQDPGQGLRLIYYSQIVNDFQKGDIAEGYSVSREKKESFPLTVTSAQKNPTAFYLCASSTSGRTDTQYFGPGTRLTVL.

This chain links TRBV28 with TRBJ2-7, with 12 positions matching TRBD2. With V trimmed by 5 bases and J by 6 bases, 8 bases remained unmatched. In germline, CDR1 is MDHEN, CDR2 SYDVKM. CDR3 length: 15 amino acids. In nucleotides, the CDR3 is TGTGCCAGCAGTCCGCCGGGACTAGCGGGTTCCGAGCAGTACTTC. It translates to CASSPPGLAGSEQYF.

The V call is TRBV10-3, the J call TRBJ2-2; a weak D match, TRBD1 (5 bases). CDR1 is ENHRY and CDR2 is SYGVKD in the germline V gene. This CDR3 contains 16 residues. Between the trimmed V and J ends, which lost 7 bases and 0 bases, there was a span of 15 bases. The DNA for the CDR3 is TGTGCCATCACCCGGACACTTCCCGCGAACACCGGGGAGCTGTTTTTT. It codes for CAITRTLPANTGELFF.

The rearrangement joins TRBV18 to TRBJ2-5, with D perhaps TRBD1 (6 bases). The CDR3 consists of 15 residues. Trimming removed 3 bases at V and 5 bases at J, with 16 bases between. Germline CDR1 reads KGHSH; CDR2 reads LQKENI. CDR3 region: CASSPRTAQAETQYF. For the CDR3, the DNA is TGTGCCAGCTCACCGAGGACAGCCCAGGCGGAGACCCAGTACTTC.

The CDR3 DNA reads as TGTGCCAGCAGTTACGTGCAGGGTAGCAATCAGCCCCAGCATTTT. It codes for CASSYVQGSNQPQHF. The genes are TRBV6-5 and TRBJ1-5; D might be TRBD1 (5 bases). Germline CDR1 is MNHEY and CDR2 is SVGAGI. V was shortened by 2 bases and J by 0 bases, with 8 bases between the two germline ends. This CDR3 is 15 amino acids long.

This clone has more than one count but fewer than ten. The chain carries TRBV4-1 and TRBJ2-5; 7 nucleotides match TRBD2. There are 17 residues in the CDR3. After removal of 0 bases from V and 1 base from J, the junction contained 8 bases not matched to a gene. Germline loops: CDR1 MGHRA, CDR2 YSYEKL. The DNA for the CDR3 is TGCGCCAGCAGCCAAGATCCCCCGGGGGGACTCCAAGAGACCCAGTACTTC. This gives the protein CASSQDPPGGLQETQYF.

The chain joins TRBV11-1 to TRBJ1-4; TRBD1 matches 9 bases. V lost 3 bases to trimming and J lost 6 bases; unmatched junction nucleotides: 8. Looked up from germline, CDR1 is SGHAT and CDR2 is FQDESV (reference sequence). This CDR3 spans 16 amino acids. CDR3 coding DNA: TGTGCCAGCAGCTTGACAGCCGGGACAGGGCATGAAAAACTGTTTTTT. Translated: CASSLTAGTGHEKLFF.

The chain combines TRBV19 with TRBJ1-1; D may be TRBD1 (6 bases). The CDR3 sequence is 14 residues long. Between the trimmed V and J ends, which lost 3 bases and 0 bases, there was a span of 8 bases. Germline CDR1 is LNHDA and CDR2 is SQIVND (reference sequence). The CDR3 is CASSMGGMNTEAFF. In nucleotides, the CDR3 is TGTGCCAGTAGTATGGGGGGCATGAACACTGAAGCTTTCTTT.

This clone was counted a few times. The chain is built from TRBV6-4 and TRBJ2-3; 10 bases agree with TRBD2. The V segment lost 7 bases and the J segment 6 bases; nucleotides outside the gene matches: 7. Germline CDR1 and CDR2: MRHNA and SNTAGT. There are 14 residues in the CDR3. CDR3 nucleotides: TGTGCCAGCAAAACTAGCGGGGAAGCGGATACGCAGTATTTT. Translated: CASKTSGEADTQYF.

The rearrangement uses TRBV2 and TRBJ1-1; 11 bases are shared with TRBD1. Germline V gene lookup returns CDR1 SNHLY and CDR2 FYNNEI. This CDR3 comprises 15 residues. J was trimmed by 1 base and V by 5 bases; bases with no gene match: 3. CDR3 sequence: CASSQDRGPNTEAFF. The CDR3 DNA reads TGTGCCAGCAGTCAGGACAGGGGGCCGAACACTGAAGCTTTCTTT.

This sequence joins TRBV3-1 (or the pseudogene TRBV3-2) and TRBJ1-1; D is possibly TRBD1 (5 bases). V was cut by 4 bases and J by 5 bases, with 17 bases left in between. The CDR3 totals 15 residues. Germline CDR1 is LGHDT and CDR2 is YNNKEL (reference sequence). For the CDR3, the DNA is TGTGCCAGCAGCCTGGGTGGGGGAAGAACTACTGAAGCTTTCTTT. Translated: CASSLGGGRTTEAFF.

This chain uses TRBV6-6 with TRBJ1-2, with 8 bases that match TRBD1. The ends lost 6 bases at V and 3 bases at J; junction bases unmatched: 3. The CDR3 loop spans 13 amino acids. From germline, CDR1 is MNHNY and CDR2 SVGAGI (reference sequence). The CDR3 protein is CASSLQGDYGYTF. CDR3 bases: TGTGCCAGCAGCCTACAGGGGGACTATGGCTACACCTTC.

The V call is TRBV28, the J call TRBJ1-5; the D is unclear. V was shortened by 4 bases and J by 6 bases, with 16 bases between the two germline ends. There are 15 residues in the CDR3. Per the germline V gene, CDR1 is MDHEN and CDR2 is SYDVKM. CDR3 in amino acids: CASSSWRSDTQPQHF. The CDR3 nucleotides are TGTGCCAGCAGTTCCTGGAGGTCAGATACTCAGCCCCAGCATTTT.

This clone has a handful of counts. The chain recombines TRBV29-1 with TRBJ1-2; D not resolved. Trimming left V 6 bases short and J 4 bases short, with 18 bases between. This CDR3 is 14 amino acids long. CDR1 is SQVTM, CDR2 ANQGSEA, per germline. The DNA for the CDR3 is TGCAGCGTCCCCAGTAAAACCGAAATCTATGGCTACACCTTC. Amino acid sequence: CSVPSKTEIYGYTF.

V is TRBV6-6 and J is TRBJ2-5; a weak D match, TRBD1 (6 bases). CDR1 and CDR2 (germline): MNHNY, SVGAGI (reference sequence). The CDR3 has 15 amino acids. Trimming took 2 bases from V and 0 from J, leaving 10 bases between them. The CDR3 is CASSYMTGHQETQYF. The CDR3 region has the DNA TGTGCCAGCAGTTACATGACAGGCCACCAAGAGACCCAGTACTTC.

The gene calls are TRBV19 and TRBJ1-1; D remains unclear. The CDR3 contains 13 residues. V shed 3 bases and J shed 2 bases, with 7 bases lying between them. The germline gives CDR1 LNHDA, CDR2 SQIVND (reference sequence). The CDR3 DNA reads TGTGCCAGTAGTATGTTAGGAAACACTGAAGCTTTCTTT. Protein sequence: CASSMLGNTEAFF.

The genes are TRBV24-1 and TRBJ2-1; 10 nucleotides line up with TRBD2. Per germline, CDR1 KGHDR and CDR2 SFDVKD. V lost 4 bases, J lost 4 bases, and 9 bases stayed unmatched. CDR3 size: 17 residues. The CDR3 protein is CATSDQWTSGKYNEQFF. CDR3 DNA sequence: TGTGCCACCAGTGACCAATGGACTAGCGGCAAGTACAATGAGCAGTTCTTC.

This sequence joins TRBV7-2 and TRBJ1-1; D unresolved. V was cut by 4 bases and J by 1 base, with 7 bases left in between. There are 13 residues in the CDR3. Germline V gene data show CDR1 as SGHTA and CDR2 as FQGNSA. The DNA for the CDR3 is TGTGCCAGCAGCTATGCCCAGAACACTGAAGCTTTCTTT. It specifies CASSYAQNTEAFF.

This clone is a singleton in its sample. The chain recombines TRBV4-1 with TRBJ2-1; 9 nucleotides agree with TRBD1. Germline CDR1 reads MGHRA; CDR2 reads YSYEKL. V gave up 0 bases and J gave up 4 bases; unmatched junction bases: 10. The CDR3 has 18 residues. Written as DNA, the CDR3 is TGCGCCAGCAGCCAAGATCCCCTTGACAGGGGGAGATACAATGAGCAGTTCTTC. It yields the protein CASSQDPLDRGRYNEQFF.

The DNA for the CDR3 is TGTGCCAGCAGCGTACTCCAAGAGACCCAGTACTTC. Translating it yields CASSVLQETQYF. J is TRBJ2-5 and V is TRBV11-2; D unresolved. The CDR3 has 12 amino acids. V lost 5 bases, J lost 1 base, and 5 bases lay in between. Germline V gives CDR1 SGHAT, CDR2 FQNNGV.

The chain uses TRBV18 and TRBJ2-7; D uncertain. Germline CDR1 and CDR2: KGHSH and LQKENI. The V gene lost 6 bases and the J gene lost 5 bases, with 14 bases spanning the gap. CDR3 length equals 13 residues. The CDR3 loop reads CASSPTGWDEQYF. Written as DNA, the CDR3 is TGTGCCAGCTCTCCTACTGGATGGGACGAGCAGTACTTC.

The chain is built from TRBV28 and TRBJ1-1, with D hard to call. Trimming removed 2 bases at V and 8 bases at J, with 9 bases between. The CDR3 has 12 residues. CDR1 and CDR2 from the germline V gene are MDHEN and SYDVKM. The CDR3 reads CASSLNGGEAFF. The CDR3 DNA follows: TGTGCCAGCAGTTTAAATGGCGGGGAAGCTTTCTTT.